This TCR beta chain was identified during a study of blood T cell repertoires in COVID-19 (dated by TCRdb to the early 2020s). Turning to the overall study: Samples covering the acute and convalescent phases of COVID-19 were provided by collaborators in the United States, Italy and Spain. A freely available public database, intended as a resource for researchers studying the immune response to SARS-CoV-2, is where the repertoires were released. Nearly every sample came with metadata listing a de-identified subject ID, COVID-19 status, age in years and sex. Deeply sampled blood TCRbeta repertoires from subjects exposed to, actively infected with, or recovered from COVID-19 were included in the dataset. Where HLA class I and class II types were available, the types were taken from metadata supplied by the sample provider, not from assay-based typing. Samples were obtained from the ongoing ImmuneRACE study (first 160 participants) and from some 1,300 subjects provided by 6 global collaborators. The material from the prospective study consisted of cDNA or gDNA derived from T cells, B-cell-depleted T cells, or PBMCs. Study-level results and caveats: The amount of clinical and demographic metadata varied by source and participant and was provided uncurated.

The immunoSEQ Assay, a bias-controlled multiplex PCR, was used to amplify TCRbeta CDR3 regions from genomic DNA. In the original analysis: Nucleated cell counts per sample were estimated from amplification of reference gene primers within the assay. Sequence reads were collapsed and filtered to measure the absolute abundance of every unique TCRbeta CDR3 rearrangement. Productive Simpson clonality was computed per sample as the square root of Simpson's diversity index over productive rearrangements. Not all clones reach the TCRdb copy of this immuneACCESS table, which keeps in-frame sequences only. Checked studies attribute under half of the gap to unresolved V genes and leave the rest unexplained. The V and J calls and clone size were taken over from that table, and D and trimming were inferred from the DNA. This sample gives 110,000 to 150,000 clones in total; 79% of them show up just once. About 9% of the sample is in the top ten clones.

Each collaborating institution followed its own protocols to collect whole blood in K2EDTA tubes. For TCRbeta analysis, collaborators shipped samples in one of three forms: frozen whole blood, isolated PBMCs, or DNA extracted from either of those sample types. About this clone: This receptor's antigen is unknown. Per-base qualities were not stored, and no clone one base away is much larger.

Inclusive of the bounding cysteine and phenylalanine, the CDR3 is 18 residues long. Of the read, only the CDR3 DNA is kept; its 54 bases are in frame from base 1. Per the germline V gene, MDHEN is the CDR1 and SYDVKM is the CDR2. V and J lose 4 bases and 0 bases, and a span of 19 bases separates them. This TCR was sampled from a man between 50 and 59 years old with active or convalescent COVID-19. The V gene is TRBV28 and the J gene is TRBJ2-1; matching of 6 bases hints at TRBD2 as the D gene. The sequencing sample was made of peripheral blood. The DNA sequence is given as TGTGCCAGCAGTTGGGGACTCCTCGACCTCAGCTCCTACAATGAGCAGTTCTTC. Its amino acids are CASSWGLLDLSSYNEQFF.